Given below is one T cell receptor (beta chain) in context. The data originate from a study of beta chain features in type 1 diabetes. Since all of the isolated RNA was reverse transcribed, expressed TCRB transcripts were what got sequenced. Profiled with immunoSEQ multiplex PCR; TCRdb holds only in-frame clones, not every one. In the table there are roughly 290,000 clones, about 7.8% of which are singletons. It was via CD45RO/CCR7/CD25/CD127/CD95/CD27 that CD4+ naive, central memory, regulatory and stem cell-like memory cells were sorted. The length of the CDR3 is 13 residues. V lost 11 bases and J lost 3, with 16 bases in between. Germline CDR1 reads SGHAT; CDR2 reads FQDESV (reference sequence).

The chain carries TRBV11-1 and TRBJ1-1; D gene uncertain. The TCR sequence derives from a woman younger than 30 in good health. Sample: central memory CD4+ T cells from blood. For the CDR3, the DNA is TGTGCCTCTCAGATCCGGGTTGACACTGAAGCTTTCTTT. Translating gives CASQIRVDTEAFF. Full variable domain (rest looked up from reference TRBV11-1 and TRBJ1-1): EAEVAQSPRYKITEKSQAVAFWCDPISGHATLYWYRQILGQGPELLVQFQDESVVDDSQLPKDRFSAERLKGVDSTLKIQPAELGDSAMYLCASQIRVDTEAFFGQGTRLTVV.